The 10 T cell receptor beta chains listed next were all sequenced from one sample in a study of blood T cell repertoires in COVID-19. Clones were read by immunoSEQ multiplex PCR, and TCRdb kept only the in-frame ones, dropping some. Here the sample spans 200,000 to 250,000 clones, about 83% being singletons. The source material was peripheral blood. Every receptor here comes from a man in his fifties or sixties with active or convalescent COVID-19.

CDR3 coding DNA: TGTGCCAGCAGCCGAGGACAGGGGGCCTACAATGAGCAGTTCTTC. It codes for CASSRGQGAYNEQFF. The chain uses TRBV7-8 and TRBJ2-1, with TRBD1 matching over 10 bases. V trimming: 5 bases; J trimming: 2 bases; junction bases outside the gene matches: 3. Germline V lookup: CDR1 SGHVS, CDR2 FQNEAQ. The CDR3 has 15 residues.

This rearrangement joins TRBV5-4 to TRBJ1-1; 8 bases match TRBD1. CDR1 SGHNT and CDR2 YYREEE come from the germline V gene (reference sequence). V lost 2 bases, J lost 5 bases, and 5 bases stayed unmatched. The CDR3 length is 14 residues. In nucleotides, the CDR3 is TGTGCCAGCAGCTTTGGGACAGGCCGGACTGAAGCTTTCTTT. Amino acids: CASSFGTGRTEAFF.

This clone has more than one count but fewer than ten. J is TRBJ1-4 and V is TRBV9, with no clear D. The CDR3 has 14 amino acids. Germline V gene data show CDR1 as SGDLS and CDR2 as YYNGEE. Trimming stripped 0 bases from V and 4 bases from J, with 7 bases between. The CDR3 loop reads CASSVEPNNEKLFF. CDR3 in DNA: TGTGCCAGCAGCGTAGAGCCAAATAATGAAAAACTGTTTTTT.

This chain joins TRBV10-2 and TRBJ1-6; 9 bases fit TRBD1. With V trimmed by 0 bases and J by 6 bases, 3 bases remained unmatched. CDR3 length: 16 residues. From germline, CDR1 is WSHSY and CDR2 SAAADI. CDR3 amino acids: CASSESTGGVNSPLHF. As DNA, the CDR3 is TGCGCCAGCAGTGAGTCGACAGGGGGTGTTAATTCACCCCTCCACTTT.

J is TRBJ2-7 and V is TRBV7-9; 9 bases are shared with TRBD2. J gave up 2 bases and V 5 bases, and 7 bases lay outside the gene matches. The length of the CDR3 is 15 residues. Germline assignment: CDR1 SEHNR and CDR2 FQNEAQ (reference sequence). As DNA, the CDR3 is TGTGCCAGCAGCCCGCTAGCGGGGACTACCTACGAGCAGTACTTC. It codes for CASSPLAGTTYEQYF. Together with reference TRBV7-9 and TRBJ2-7, the CDR3 gives the full variable domain: DTGVSQNPRHKITKRGQNVTFRCDPISEHNRLYWYRQTLGQGPEFLTYFQNEAQLEKSRLLSDRFSAERPKGSFSTLEIQRTEQGDSAMYLCASSPLAGTTYEQYFGPGTRLTVT.

The V gene is TRBV7-3, the J gene TRBJ2-1, with TRBD1 identical over 11 bases. Germline-derived CDR1 and CDR2 are SGHTA and FQGTGA. With 1 base clipped from V and 7 bases from J, the junction kept 9 bases outside the gene matches. CDR3 length: 17 amino acids. The CDR3 sequence: CASSLKFSGTGGNEQFF. In nucleotides, the CDR3 is TGTGCCAGCAGCTTAAAATTTTCGGGGACAGGGGGGAATGAGCAGTTCTTC.

This clone was seen a handful of times. Other DNA sequences from this sample encode an identical CDR3 as well. V and J are TRBV3-1 (or the pseudogene TRBV3-2) and TRBJ1-1; TRBD1 agrees at 9 bases. V shed 5 bases, J shed 3 bases, and the junction held 1 base outside the gene matches. The CDR3 consists of 13 residues. Germline values: CDR1 LGHDT, CDR2 YNNKEL (reference sequence). In DNA form, the CDR3 reads TGTGCCAGCAGCAGGACAGGGGACACTGAAGCTTTCTTT. Translated: CASSRTGDTEAFF.

The rearrangement links TRBV6-4 to TRBJ2-1, with no clear D. Trimming left V 4 bases short and J 0 bases short, with 10 bases between. Germline loops: CDR1 MRHNA, CDR2 SNTAGT. This CDR3 spans 15 amino acids. CDR3 amino acids: CASSVDFSSYNEQFF. The CDR3 nucleotides read TGTGCCAGCAGTGTAGACTTCTCCTCCTACAATGAGCAGTTCTTC.

The chain joins TRBV19 to TRBJ2-7; 9 bases line up with TRBD1. This CDR3 has 13 residues. The J segment lost 3 bases and the V segment lost 6 bases, leaving 3 bases of the junction unmatched. Germline values: CDR1 LNHDA, CDR2 SQIVND (reference sequence). CDR3 residues: CASRRTGDYEQYF. The CDR3 coding sequence is TGTGCCAGTAGACGGACAGGGGACTACGAGCAGTACTTC. Full variable domain (missing parts from reference TRBV19 and TRBJ2-7): DGGITQSPKYLFRKEGQNVTLSCEQNLNHDAMYWYRQDPGQGLRLIYYSQIVNDFQKGDIAEGYSVSREKKESFPLTVTSAQKNPTAFYLCASRRTGDYEQYFGPGTRLTVT.

This chain connects TRBV15 to TRBJ2-2; 10 nucleotides agree with TRBD2. The CDR3 totals 15 residues. The germline gives CDR1 LNHNV, CDR2 YYDKDF (reference sequence). J lost 5 bases, V lost 5 bases, and 5 bases had no gene match. CDR3 coding DNA: TGTGCCACCAGCCCCCCGGGACTAGCGACCGGGGAGCTGTTTTTT. Amino acid sequence: CATSPPGLATGELFF.